The 5 T cell receptor beta chains reported below all come from one sample, sequenced in a study of human T cells and chemical hapten exposure. The time point here: patch test 1, 2 weeks after DPC sensitization. Treatment here: therapeutic diphenylcyclopropenone sensitization with weekly scalp DPC. TCRdb re-called the RACE reads through MiXCR, storing one row per CDR3 protein. This table has 95,000 or so distinct CDR3 sequences, roughly a tenth appearing once. The sequenced sample was whole blood, obtained in connection with sensitization to the hapten diphenylcyclopropenone (DPC). Receptors were obtained from a middle-aged man with alopecia areata. Some clones in this sample may be carry-over from other donors' samples.

The CDR3 is CASNDGQYF. DNA for the CDR3: TGTGCCAGCAACGACGGGCAGTACTTC. The chain is built from TRBV6-1 and TRBJ2-7; D gene unclear. This CDR3 is built from 9 residues. V was pared by 7 bases and J by 9 bases, with 7 bases between. Looked up from germline, CDR1 is MNHNS and CDR2 is SASEGT.

The DNA for the CDR3 is TGTGCCAGCAGTTACTTCTTAGCGGGAGTTGGGGAGCAGTTCTTC. Its translation is CASSYFLAGVGEQFF. The chain has TRBV6-5 and TRBJ2-1; 9 bases agree with TRBD2. Germline assignment: CDR1 MNHEY and CDR2 SVGAGI. There are 15 residues in the CDR3. The junction had 8 bases not matched to a gene; V was cut back by 1 base and J by 10 bases.

This chain uses TRBV6-6 with TRBJ2-3; 7 positions agree with TRBD1. V gave up 2 bases and J gave up 14 bases; unmatched junction bases: 10. Looked up from germline, CDR1 is MNHNY and CDR2 is SVGAGI (reference sequence). The CDR3 runs to 13 residues. Here the CDR3 reads CASSYSTGALGYF. The CDR3 coding sequence is TGTGCCAGCAGTTACAGTACAGGGGCCCTGGGGTATTTT.

This clonotype was found a few times. This chain links TRBV7-9 with TRBJ2-6, with TRBD1 matching 8 bases. The CDR3 covers 17 residues. V gave up 7 bases and J gave up 0 bases; unmatched junction bases: 8. From germline, CDR1 is SEHNR and CDR2 FQNEAQ (reference sequence). For the CDR3, the DNA is TGTGCCAGCACCGGACAGGGACTCCTCTCTGGGGCCAACGTCCTGACTTTC. It yields the protein CASTGQGLLSGANVLTF.

This clonotype was observed many times. The chain links TRBV5-1 to TRBJ2-3; D call uncertain. CDR3 size: 14 residues. Germline V gene lookup returns CDR1 SGHRS and CDR2 YFSETQ. Trimming removed 1 base from V and 1 base from J, with 7 bases in between. The CDR3: CASSLSGGTDTQYF. As DNA, the CDR3 is TGCGCCAGCAGCTTGTCCGGCGGCACAGATACGCAGTATTTT.